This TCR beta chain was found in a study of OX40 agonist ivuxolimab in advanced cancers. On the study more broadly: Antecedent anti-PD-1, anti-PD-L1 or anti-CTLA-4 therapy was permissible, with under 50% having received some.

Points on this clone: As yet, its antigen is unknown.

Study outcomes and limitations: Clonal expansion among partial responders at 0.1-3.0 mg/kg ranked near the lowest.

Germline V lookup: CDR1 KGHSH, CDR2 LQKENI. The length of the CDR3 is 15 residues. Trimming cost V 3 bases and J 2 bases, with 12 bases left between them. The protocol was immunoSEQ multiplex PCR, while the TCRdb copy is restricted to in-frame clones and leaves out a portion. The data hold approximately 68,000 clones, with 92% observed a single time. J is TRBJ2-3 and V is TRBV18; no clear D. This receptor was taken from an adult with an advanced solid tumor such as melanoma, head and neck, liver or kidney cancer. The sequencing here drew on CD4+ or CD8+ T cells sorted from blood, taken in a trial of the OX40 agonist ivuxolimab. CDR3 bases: TGTGCCAGCTCACCTTACACAGAGTACACAGATACGCAGTATTTT. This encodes CASSPYTEYTDTQYF.